The 32 T cell receptor beta chains listed next were all sequenced from one sample in a study of post-analysis software for immune sequencing data (dated by TCRdb to 2014 to 2015). The antigens these receptors bind are not known. The method was PCR. Instrument on record: Illumina HiSeq 2500. To reduce PCR and sequencing biases, unique molecular identifiers were incorporated into the TCR beta cDNA libraries. TCRdb reprocessing: public reads trimmed at Q25 with fastp, clones called with MiXCR, in-frame beta chains kept. Identical CDR3 protein sequences are pooled into one entry, listed with their most common genes and DNA. The sample table contains approximately 360,000 distinct CDR3 sequences; only one count was recorded for around a third of them. About an eighth of the sample is held by the ten biggest clonotypes. Overall results and qualifications from the work: Significantly higher frequencies in patients than in controls were found for roughly 5 TRBV segments, including TRBV5-6, TRBV5-1 and TRBV20-1.

Sequences were obtained from blood. The receptors derive from a girl between 5 and 17 years old with multiple sclerosis.

The rearrangement uses TRBV6-2 or TRBV6-3 and TRBJ1-1, with 8 bases matching TRBD1. Germline lookup yields CDR1 MNHEY and CDR2 SVGEGT. V lost 6 bases to trimming and J lost 4 bases; unmatched junction nucleotides: 7. The CDR3 is 14 amino acids. CDR3 amino acids: CASSDGQGITEAFF. CDR3 in DNA: TGTGCCAGCAGCGACGGACAGGGAATCACTGAAGCTTTCTTT.

Notes on this clonotype: At one boundary the junction diverges from the germline segment, which might be a read error. The chain joins TRBV3-1 to TRBJ2-2, with D maybe TRBD1 (6 bases). The CDR3 has 13 residues. The V gene's germline CDR1 is LGHDT and CDR2 YNNKEL (reference sequence). The DNA of the CDR3 is TGTGCCTGCAGCCAGGCAGGGGAAGGGGAGCTGTTTTTT. Its translation is CACSQAGEGELFF.

This clonotype occurred a few times. The chain links TRBV5-1 to TRBJ2-7, with 7 bases lining up with TRBD1. This CDR3 has 15 residues. The germline V gene has CDR1 SGHRS and CDR2 YFSETQ. Trimming cost V 2 bases and J 2 bases; bases outside gene matches: 7. In DNA, the CDR3 is TGCGCCAGCAGCTTCCTCCGGGACAGCACCTACGAGCAGTACTTC. Translation gives CASSFLRDSTYEQYF.

In this sample, this clonotype turned up many times. V is TRBV4-2 and J is TRBJ2-7, with D tentatively TRBD1 (5 bases). The CDR3 has 13 residues. Trimming removed 5 bases from V and 7 bases from J, with 15 bases in between. Germline CDR1 and CDR2: LGHNA and YNFKEQ. CDR3 loop: CASSETEFEEQYF. CDR3 DNA: TGTGCCAGCAGCGAGACAGAGTTTGAAGAGCAGTACTTC.

This clonotype showed up just a few times. J is TRBJ2-5 and V is TRBV10-3, with 7 positions matching TRBD2. In germline, CDR1 is ENHRY, CDR2 SYGVKD. J gave up 5 bases and V 0 bases, and 0 bases lay outside the gene matches. The CDR3 covers 13 residues. The CDR3 loop reads CAISESGGETQYF. As DNA, the CDR3 is TGTGCCATCAGTGAGTCGGGGGGGGAGACCCAGTACTTC.

This clonotype was found a few times. This sequence joins TRBV20-1 and TRBJ1-2; TRBD1 matches at 7 bases. The CDR3 runs 12 residues. Losses at the gene ends were 6 bases for V and 8 bases for J; bases not matched to a gene: 9. Germline-derived CDR1 and CDR2 are DFQATT and SNEGSKA (reference sequence). CDR3 region: CSAEGAWVGYTF. CDR3 nucleotides: TGCAGTGCCGAGGGGGCGTGGGTCGGCTACACCTTC.

This clonotype turned up a few times. This rearrangement joins TRBV13 to TRBJ2-3, with D perhaps matching TRBD2 (5 bases). Trimming removed 5 bases at V and 4 bases at J, with 13 bases between. CDR1 is PRHDT, CDR2 FYEKMQ, per germline (reference sequence). CDR3 size: 14 residues. The CDR3 spells CASSPGVRADTQYF. The CDR3 bases are TGTGCCAGCAGCCCCGGGGTCCGCGCAGATACGCAGTATTTT.

This clonotype was detected only a few times. This sequence joins TRBV12-3 or TRBV12-4 and TRBJ1-6, with D unresolved. Between the trimmed V and J ends, which lost 6 bases and 10 bases, there was a span of 16 bases. There are 14 residues in the CDR3. The CDR3 is CASSPWPEGSPLHF. CDR3 in DNA: TGTGCCAGCAGCCCCTGGCCGGAGGGCTCACCCCTCCACTTT.

This clonotype was counted only a few times. The chain combines TRBV28 with TRBJ2-7; TRBD2 is a possible D gene (6 bases). The germline V and J ends were trimmed by 5 bases and 2 bases, with 16 bases remaining between them. CDR3 length equals 15 residues. Germline V CDR1 and CDR2: MDHEN, SYDVKM. CDR3 in amino acids: CASSGGTALTYEQYF. DNA for the CDR3: TGTGCCAGCAGTGGGGGGACGGCCCTTACCTACGAGCAGTACTTC.

This clonotype was recorded many times. The chain employs TRBV10-3 and TRBJ2-7; 8 bases agree with TRBD1. Germline CDR1 and CDR2: ENHRY and SYGVKD. The CDR3 is made up of 11 amino acids. Unmatched junction bases numbered 6, after V lost 11 bases and J lost 6 bases. The CDR3 region is CAVLTGAEQYF. CDR3 coding DNA: TGTGCCGTACTGACAGGGGCCGAGCAGTACTTC.

CDR3 in amino acids: CATSREQGSSPLHF. CDR3 coding DNA: TGTGCCACCAGCAGAGAGCAGGGGAGCTCACCCCTCCACTTT. This rearrangement joins TRBV15 to TRBJ1-6; maybe TRBD1 (6 bases). This CDR3 is built from 14 residues. The germline V gene has CDR1 LNHNV and CDR2 YYDKDF (reference sequence). V was shortened by 0 bases and J by 10 bases, with 10 bases between the two germline ends.

The V call is TRBV11-1, the J call TRBJ2-2; D ambiguous. Trimming removed 5 bases from V and 0 bases from J, with 22 bases in between. In germline, CDR1 is SGHAT, CDR2 FQDESV (reference sequence). The CDR3 is 19 residues long. CDR3: CASSLPHGRRHSNTGELFF. The CDR3 DNA sequence: TGTGCCAGCAGCCTTCCACACGGACGGCGACATTCGAACACCGGGGAGCTGTTTTTT.

CDR3: CASSSAGGYDAQYF. The CDR3, as DNA: TGCGCCAGCAGCTCAGCGGGGGGGTACGATGCGCAGTATTTT. The rearrangement links TRBV5-1 to TRBJ2-3; TRBD2 matches at 10 bases. The length of the CDR3 is 14 residues. Germline lookup yields CDR1 SGHRS and CDR2 YFSETQ. Germline trimming cut 3 bases from V and 10 bases from J; bases unmatched to any gene: 8.

This clonotype has a handful of counts. The rearrangement uses TRBV5-1 and TRBJ1-4; D is ambiguous. The germline CDR1 and CDR2 sequences are SGHRS and YFSETQ. Trimming took 4 bases from V and 5 from J, leaving 12 bases between them. The CDR3 runs 14 residues. The CDR3 bases are TGCGCCAGCAGCGAGGACGGTTTGAATGAAAAACTGTTTTTT. It encodes CASSEDGLNEKLFF.

As for this clonotype: At one end, the junction sequence differs from germline, possibly due to a read error. The chain has TRBV20-1 and TRBJ1-4, with 7 bases lining up with TRBD1. This CDR3 region has 15 residues. The germline CDR1 and CDR2 sequences are DFQATT and SNEGSKA (reference sequence). Here the CDR3 DNA reads TGCAGTGCTAGACCCGAACAGGGGAGGGGTGAAAAACGGTTTTTT. It specifies CSARPEQGRGEKRFF.

V usage is TRBV27 and J usage is TRBJ2-1; D may match TRBD1 or TRBD2 (5 bases each). Germline V gene sequence: CDR1 MNHEY, CDR2 SMNVEV (reference sequence). This CDR3 region has 15 residues. The V end was cut by 3 bases, the J end by 5 bases, with 14 bases between. The CDR3 DNA sequence: TGTGCCAGCAGTTTCCCGGAGAGGGGTAACAATGAGCAGTTCTTC. It specifies CASSFPERGNNEQFF.

In this sample, this clonotype turned up many times. The CDR3 DNA is TGTGCCAGCAGCGTAGAGGGCAGGGGTCTCGATGAGCAGTTCTTC. It is translated as CASSVEGRGLDEQFF. The chain combines TRBV9 with TRBJ2-1; a weak D match, TRBD1 (6 bases). Germline V gene data show CDR1 as SGDLS and CDR2 as YYNGEE. The ends were cut back, 0 bases at V and 8 bases at J, with 15 bases in the middle. The CDR3 spans 15 residues.

There are a few counts of this clonotype. The gene calls are TRBV20-1 and TRBJ1-2; D gene unclear. The CDR3 runs 13 residues. Germline values: CDR1 DFQATT, CDR2 SNEGSKA (reference sequence). Trimming pared 6 bases from V and 8 bases from J, leaving 19 bases between. CDR3 region: CSAFKVEGGGYTF. The CDR3 DNA reads TGCAGTGCGTTTAAGGTGGAGGGAGGGGGCTACACCTTC.

This clonotype has just a few counts. The chain couples TRBV6-6 to TRBJ2-1; 7 nucleotides line up with TRBD2. J was trimmed by 6 bases and V by 3 bases; bases with no gene match: 8. The CDR3 runs 15 residues. Germline-derived CDR1 and CDR2 are MNHNY and SVGAGI (reference sequence). The DNA for the CDR3 is TGTGCCAGCAGTTATGAGCGGGGTCGCGGCAATGAGCAGTTCTTC. Protein product: CASSYERGRGNEQFF.

The chain employs TRBV18 and TRBJ1-1, with D possibly TRBD1 on 6 matching bases. CDR1 KGHSH and CDR2 LQKENI come from the germline V gene. The CDR3 totals 14 residues. V lost 1 base and J 1 base, leaving 7 bases between the germline ends. CDR3 in amino acids: CASSPQGENTEAFF. The CDR3 DNA reads TGTGCCAGCTCACCACAGGGGGAGAACACTGAAGCTTTCTTT.

The chain links TRBV6-6 to TRBJ1-1; the D gene is possibly TRBD1 (5 bases). Looked up from germline, CDR1 is MNHNY and CDR2 is SVGAGI (reference sequence). Trimming took off 6 bases at V and 4 bases at J, with 18 bases between the two ends. The CDR3 runs to 15 residues. The CDR3 reads CASRPTRGGSTEAFF. DNA of the CDR3: TGTGCCAGCAGACCCACTCGGGGGGGAAGCACTGAAGCTTTCTTT.

The chain carries TRBV6-6 and TRBJ1-5; 7 nucleotides line up with TRBD1. Germline trimming cut 5 bases from V and 7 bases from J; bases unmatched to any gene: 5. CDR1 MNHNY and CDR2 SVGAGI come from the germline V gene (reference sequence). The CDR3 length is 13 residues. CDR3 DNA: TGTGCCAGCAGTGTAGGGGGCTGGCAGCCCCAGCATTTT. Translation: CASSVGGWQPQHF.

This rearrangement joins TRBV12-3 or TRBV12-4 to TRBJ2-1; tentatively, D is TRBD1 (6 bases). The V end was cut by 6 bases, the J end by 4 bases, with 16 bases between. This CDR3 region has 15 residues. The chain's CDR3 is CASRDRDRIYNEQFF. The CDR3 bases are TGTGCCAGCAGAGACCGAGACAGGATATACAATGAGCAGTTCTTC.

V gene TRBV6-1 combines with J gene TRBJ1-1; no clear D. This CDR3 has 10 residues. V lost 5 bases to trimming and J lost 8 bases, with 6 bases between them. Germline CDR1 is MNHNS and CDR2 is SASEGT. CDR3 sequence: CASSPREAFF. The CDR3 nucleotides read TGTGCCAGCAGTCCTCGGGAAGCTTTCTTT.

The V and J genes are TRBV20-1 and TRBJ1-5; D not resolved. The CDR3 extends over 14 amino acids. Per germline, CDR1 DFQATT and CDR2 SNEGSKA (reference sequence). The V and J ends lost 3 bases and 3 bases respectively, with 12 bases between them. The CDR3 DNA reads TGCAGTGCTAGGCAACCGATCGACAATCAGCCCCAGCATTTT. Protein: CSARQPIDNQPQHF.

This clonotype was counted a few times. The chain couples TRBV20-1 to TRBJ1-5; 7 nucleotides match TRBD1. This CDR3 has 13 residues. The germline V gene has CDR1 DFQATT and CDR2 SNEGSKA (reference sequence). The junction had 7 bases not matched to a gene; V was cut back by 3 bases and J by 8 bases. The chain's CDR3 is CSASARGNKPQHF. CDR3 DNA: TGCAGTGCTAGTGCCAGGGGGAACAAGCCCCAGCATTTT.

V and J are TRBV29-1 and TRBJ2-4; D is ambiguous. Germline V gene sequence: CDR1 SQVTM, CDR2 ANQGSEA. With 1 base removed from V and 13 bases from J, the gap between germline ends came to 14 bases. The CDR3 spans 12 residues. CDR3 amino acids: CSVEGQFGEQYF. The CDR3 DNA follows: TGCAGCGTTGAAGGTCAGTTCGGTGAGCAGTACTTC.

This clonotype was seen just once. This chain connects TRBV28 to TRBJ2-5; tentatively, D is TRBD1 or TRBD2 (5 bases each). Trimming removed 3 bases from V and 0 bases from J, with 14 bases in between. This CDR3 spans 16 amino acids. Germline loops: CDR1 MDHEN, CDR2 SYDVKM. CDR3 nucleotide sequence: TGTGCCAGCAGTTTTTCGACCGGGGCCGACCAAGAGACCCAGTACTTC. Translation: CASSFSTGADQETQYF.

This chain links TRBV28 with TRBJ2-7; D is possibly TRBD2 (5 bases). The CDR3 extends over 19 amino acids. CDR1 and CDR2 (germline): MDHEN, SYDVKM. The V gene lost 6 bases and the J gene lost 3 bases, with 30 bases spanning the gap. The CDR3 DNA sequence: TGTGCCAGCAGAAAGATTGAGTTCACGGCGCGAGGGTCCAACTACGAGCAGTACTTC. It specifies CASRKIEFTARGSNYEQYF.

The J gene is TRBJ2-5, the V gene TRBV9; D unclear. The CDR3 consists of 14 residues. CDR1 is SGDLS and CDR2 is YYNGEE in the germline V gene. Deletions cut 0 bases from V and 5 bases from J, with 11 bases between. The CDR3 is CASSVAWARETQYF. The CDR3 nucleotides are TGTGCCAGCAGCGTAGCTTGGGCTCGGGAGACCCAGTACTTC.

The genes are TRBV20-1 and TRBJ2-7; 8 bases align to TRBD1. In germline, CDR1 is DFQATT, CDR2 SNEGSKA (reference sequence). J lost 6 bases, V lost 6 bases, and 10 bases had no gene match. The CDR3 is made up of 13 amino acids. CDR3 sequence reads: CSARAGGVCEQYF. CDR3 in DNA: TGCAGTGCCCGGGCAGGGGGCGTCTGCGAGCAGTACTTC.

This clonotype was found once. Here the CDR3 reads CASSERTGLLGTQYF. The CDR3, as DNA: TGTGCCAGCAGTGAAAGGACAGGGTTGCTCGGGACCCAGTACTTC. The rearrangement links TRBV6-1 to TRBJ2-4, with 8 bases matching TRBD1. The end of the DNA is better explained by TRBJ2-5, so the J call may be wrong. Per germline, CDR1 MNHNS and CDR2 SASEGT. The CDR3 runs to 15 residues.